The sequence of this TCR beta chain was determined in a study of blood T cell repertoires in COVID-19. Some clones are missing from TCRdb's copy, which holds only in-frame ones; the method was immunoSEQ multiplex PCR. The sample gives hundreds of thousands of clones, roughly 87% of which show up once; over 6% is in the top ten. Looked up from germline, CDR1 is MDHEN and CDR2 is SYDVKM. The J segment lost 1 base and the V segment lost 7 bases, leaving 6 bases of the junction unmatched. The CDR3 has 14 amino acids. This chain joins TRBV28 and TRBJ2-7; 8 bases align to TRBD1. The sequenced sample consisted of PBMCs or T cells enriched from blood (not recorded which). This sequence originates from a woman aged 40 to 50 who had recovered from COVID-19. CDR3 protein: CASIRQGISYEQYF. CDR3 bases: TGTGCCAGCATCCGACAGGGGATTTCCTACGAGCAGTACTTC.